The 7 T cell receptor beta chains below all came from one sample that was sequenced in a study of blood T cells in healthy people across ages. With a J-beta primer mix and a sample-barcoded 5' primer, a second PCR ran about 6 to 11 cycles. One entry per CDR3 protein results from TCRdb running MiXCR on the 5' RACE reads. The sample yields roughly 800,000 distinct CDR3 sequences, approximately 24% seen once. The sample also formed part of further work on T cells of mothers and their children.

The sequenced sample was blood. The source is a boy aged 10-17 years in good health.

The genes are TRBV20-1 and TRBJ2-5; no definite D call. Trimming shortened V by 3 bases and J by 5 bases, and 13 bases separated the two germline ends. The CDR3 totals 13 residues. Germline V gives CDR1 DFQATT, CDR2 SNEGSKA (reference sequence). CDR3 nucleotide sequence: TGCAGTGCTAGTTATTCTGACTGGGAGACCCAGTACTTC. It translates to CSASYSDWETQYF.

The chain recombines TRBV6-2 or TRBV6-3 with TRBJ2-4; possible D gene TRBD1, 6 bases. Trimming removed 5 bases from V and 0 bases from J, with 14 bases in between. Germline loops: CDR1 MNHEY, CDR2 SVGEGT. CDR3 length: 16 residues. CDR3: CASSGTGTIAKNIQYF. CDR3 nucleotides: TGTGCCAGCAGTGGAACCGGGACAATAGCCAAAAACATTCAGTACTTC.

The chain recombines TRBV5-1 with TRBJ2-2, with unresolved D. Deletions cut 4 bases from V and 2 bases from J, with 15 bases between. This CDR3 is 16 amino acids long. Germline CDR1 and CDR2: SGHRS and YFSETQ. CDR3 sequence (DNA): TGCGCCAGCAGCCGTGCTTGGCAGACTAACACCGGGGAGCTGTTTTTT. Translation: CASSRAWQTNTGELFF.

This clonotype showed up many times. V is TRBV5-5 and J is TRBJ1-4; D ambiguous. The germline V and J ends were trimmed by 0 bases and 8 bases, with 8 bases remaining between them. The germline V gene has CDR1 SGHKS and CDR2 YYEKEE (reference sequence). The CDR3 spans 13 residues. The CDR3 region is CASSLAAGEKLFF. The CDR3 nucleotides are TGTGCCAGCAGCTTGGCCGCCGGGGAAAAACTGTTTTTT.

A word on this clonotype: One end of the junction does not line up with germline, which may come from a read error. The chain uses TRBV12-3 or TRBV12-4 and TRBJ2-7; 10 nucleotides align to TRBD1. The CDR3 covers 14 residues. The CDR3 loop is CASSLDFGTGVGDF. In DNA, the CDR3 is TGTGCCAGCAGTTTAGACTTCGGGACAGGGGTTGGGGACTTC.

This clonotype was detected only a few times. The chain is built from TRBV20-1 and TRBJ2-7; 7 nucleotides match TRBD1. With 6 bases clipped from V and 2 bases from J, the junction kept 13 bases outside the gene matches. CDR1 DFQATT and CDR2 SNEGSKA come from the germline V gene (reference sequence). The CDR3 has 15 amino acids. The CDR3 bases are TGCAGTGCAAGGGACAGCCTAAACCCTACCTACGAGCAGTACTTC. Its translation: CSARDSLNPTYEQYF.

V is TRBV7-4 and J is TRBJ1-2; possible D gene TRBD1, 5 bases. Germline-derived CDR1 and CDR2 are SGHVT and SQSDAQ. The CDR3 has 17 residues. The V gene lost 4 bases and the J gene lost 7 bases, with 25 bases spanning the gap. This chain's CDR3 is CASSSYTRDRTLSGYTF. For the CDR3, the DNA is TGTGCCAGCAGCTCCTACACCAGGGACCGTACCTTAAGTGGCTACACCTTC.